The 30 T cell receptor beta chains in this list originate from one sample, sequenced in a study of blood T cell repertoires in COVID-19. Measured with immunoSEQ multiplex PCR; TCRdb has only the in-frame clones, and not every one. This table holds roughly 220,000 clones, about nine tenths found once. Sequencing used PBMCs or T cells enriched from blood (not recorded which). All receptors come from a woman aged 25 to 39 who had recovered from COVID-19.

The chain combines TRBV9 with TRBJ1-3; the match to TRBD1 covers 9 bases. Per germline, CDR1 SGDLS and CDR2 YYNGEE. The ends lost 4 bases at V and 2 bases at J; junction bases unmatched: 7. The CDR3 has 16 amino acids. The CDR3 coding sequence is TGTGCCAGCAGCTCGGGACAGGGAAGGACTGGAAACACCATATATTTT. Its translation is CASSSGQGRTGNTIYF. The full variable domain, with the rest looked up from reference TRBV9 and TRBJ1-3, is DSGVTQTPKHLITATGQRVTLRCSPRSGDLSVYWYQQSLDQGLQFLIQYYNGEERAKGNILERFSAQQFPDLHSELNLSSLELGDSALYFCASSSGQGRTGNTIYFGEGSWLTVV.

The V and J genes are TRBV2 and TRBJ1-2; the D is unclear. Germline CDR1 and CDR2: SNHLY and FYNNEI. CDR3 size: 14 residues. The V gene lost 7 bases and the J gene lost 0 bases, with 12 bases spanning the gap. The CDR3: CASTTAEANYGYTF. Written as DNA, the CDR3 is TGTGCCAGCACCACGGCAGAGGCTAACTATGGCTACACCTTC.

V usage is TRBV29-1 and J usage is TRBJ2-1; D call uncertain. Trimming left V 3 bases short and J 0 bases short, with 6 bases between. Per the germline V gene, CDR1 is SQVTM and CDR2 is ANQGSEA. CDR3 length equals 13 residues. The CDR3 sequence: CSVERSSYNEQFF. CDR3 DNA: TGCAGCGTTGAGAGGTCCTCCTACAATGAGCAGTTCTTC.

CDR3 sequence reads: CASSYSEDRVAFF. The CDR3 nucleotides read TGTGCCAGCAGTTATTCCGAGGACAGGGTGGCTTTCTTT. The J gene is TRBJ1-1, the V gene TRBV6-5; TRBD1 agrees at 8 bases. V was clipped by 3 bases and J by 11 bases; unmatched bases: 8. CDR1 is MNHEY and CDR2 is SVGAGI in the germline V gene. There are 13 residues in the CDR3.

The CDR3 spells CASSPGQVYNEQFF. The CDR3 DNA follows: TGTGCCAGCAGCCCGGGACAGGTCTACAATGAGCAGTTCTTC. This chain uses TRBV25-1 with TRBJ2-1, with 8 nucleotides matching TRBD1. CDR3 size: 14 residues. V was clipped by 6 bases and J by 3 bases; unmatched bases: 4. The V gene's germline CDR1 is MGHDK and CDR2 SYGVNS.

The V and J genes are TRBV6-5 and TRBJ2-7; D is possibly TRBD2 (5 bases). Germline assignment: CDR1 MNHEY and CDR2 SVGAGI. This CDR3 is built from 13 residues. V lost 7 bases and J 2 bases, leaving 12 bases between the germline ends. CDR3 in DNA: TGTGCCAGCACCCGGACGGGAACCTACGAGCAGTACTTC. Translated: CASTRTGTYEQYF.

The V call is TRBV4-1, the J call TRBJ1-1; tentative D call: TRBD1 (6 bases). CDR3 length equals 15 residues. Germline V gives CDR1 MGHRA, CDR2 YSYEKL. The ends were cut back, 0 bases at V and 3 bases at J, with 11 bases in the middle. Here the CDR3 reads CASSQDQAGDTEAFF. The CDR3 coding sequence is TGCGCCAGCAGCCAAGATCAGGCAGGGGACACTGAAGCTTTCTTT.

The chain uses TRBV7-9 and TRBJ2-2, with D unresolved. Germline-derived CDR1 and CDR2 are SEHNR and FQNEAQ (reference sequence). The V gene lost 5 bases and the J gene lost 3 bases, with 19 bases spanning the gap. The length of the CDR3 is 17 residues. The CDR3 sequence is CASSLKTGKRYTGELFF. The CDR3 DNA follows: TGTGCCAGCAGCCTTAAAACGGGTAAAAGGTACACCGGGGAGCTGTTTTTT.

CDR3 DNA: TGTGCCAGCAGTCTCGGCCGCGGGGTGGTTGCAGATACGCAGTATTTT. Translated, it gives CASSLGRGVVADTQYF. This sequence joins TRBV6-4 and TRBJ2-3; D perhaps matches TRBD2 (6 bases). The length of the CDR3 is 16 residues. Between the trimmed V and J ends, which lost 5 bases and 4 bases, there was a span of 19 bases. Germline lookup yields CDR1 MRHNA and CDR2 SNTAGT.

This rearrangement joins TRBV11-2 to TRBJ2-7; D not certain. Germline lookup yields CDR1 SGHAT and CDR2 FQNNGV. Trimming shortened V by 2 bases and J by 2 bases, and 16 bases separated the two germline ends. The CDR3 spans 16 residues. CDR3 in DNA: TGTGCCAGCAGCTTAACCCCCGAGACTGAGCCCTACGAGCAGTACTTC. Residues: CASSLTPETEPYEQYF. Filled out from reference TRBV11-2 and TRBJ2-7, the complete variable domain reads EAGVAQSPRYKIIEKRQSVAFWCNPISGHATLYWYQQILGQGPKLLIQFQNNGVVDDSQLPKDRFSAERLKGVDSTLKIQPAKLEDSAVYLCASSLTPETEPYEQYFGPGTRLTVT.

Written as DNA, the CDR3 is TGTGCCAGCAGTTACGAAGGGGCTTGGAATGAGCAGTTCTTC. Encoded protein: CASSYEGAWNEQFF. The V and J genes are TRBV6-5 and TRBJ2-1, with a possible D match to TRBD1 (5 bases). CDR1 is MNHEY and CDR2 is SVGAGI in the germline V gene. Trimming took off 2 bases at V and 7 bases at J, with 12 bases between the two ends. This CDR3 contains 14 residues.

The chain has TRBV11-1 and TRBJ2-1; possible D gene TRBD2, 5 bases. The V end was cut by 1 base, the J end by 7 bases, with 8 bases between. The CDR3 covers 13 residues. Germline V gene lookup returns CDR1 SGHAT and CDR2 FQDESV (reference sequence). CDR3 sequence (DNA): TGTGCCAGCAGCTTAGACCGGGAAAATGAGCAGTTCTTC. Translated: CASSLDRENEQFF.

DNA of the CDR3: TGTGCCAGCAGCCGTAGCGGGGCCTCCTACAATGAGCAGTTCTTC. This gives the protein CASSRSGASYNEQFF. This chain joins TRBV7-8 and TRBJ2-1; the match to TRBD2 covers 8 bases. J gave up 0 bases and V 5 bases, and 3 bases lay outside the gene matches. The length of the CDR3 is 15 residues. CDR1 SGHVS and CDR2 FQNEAQ come from the germline V gene.

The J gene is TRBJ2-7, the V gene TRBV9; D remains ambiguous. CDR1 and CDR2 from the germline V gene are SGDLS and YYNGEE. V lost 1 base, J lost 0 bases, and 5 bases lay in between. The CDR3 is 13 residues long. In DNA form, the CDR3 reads TGTGCCAGCAGCGTATTCGGCTCCTACGAGCAGTACTTC. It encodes CASSVFGSYEQYF.

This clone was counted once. CDR3 loop: CASTKDRDSYEQYF. In DNA, the CDR3 is TGTGCCAGCACCAAGGACAGGGACAGTTACGAGCAGTACTTC. The chain is built from TRBV2 and TRBJ2-7; 8 bases are a match to TRBD1. V shed 7 bases and J 4 bases; nucleotides not matched to a gene: 9. Germline CDR1 SNHLY, CDR2 FYNNEI. The CDR3 contains 14 residues.

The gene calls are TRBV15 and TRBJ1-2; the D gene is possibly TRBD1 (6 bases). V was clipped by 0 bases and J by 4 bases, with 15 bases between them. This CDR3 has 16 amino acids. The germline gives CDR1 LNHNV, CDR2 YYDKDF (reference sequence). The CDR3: CATSRDRTARLYGYTF. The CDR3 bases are TGTGCCACCAGCAGAGATAGGACAGCCCGACTCTATGGCTACACCTTC.

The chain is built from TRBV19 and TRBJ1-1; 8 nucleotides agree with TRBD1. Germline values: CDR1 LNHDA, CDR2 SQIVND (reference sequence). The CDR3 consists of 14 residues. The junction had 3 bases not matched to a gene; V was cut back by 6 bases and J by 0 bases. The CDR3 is CASRRTGMNTEAFF. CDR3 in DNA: TGTGCCAGTAGACGGACAGGGATGAACACTGAAGCTTTCTTT.

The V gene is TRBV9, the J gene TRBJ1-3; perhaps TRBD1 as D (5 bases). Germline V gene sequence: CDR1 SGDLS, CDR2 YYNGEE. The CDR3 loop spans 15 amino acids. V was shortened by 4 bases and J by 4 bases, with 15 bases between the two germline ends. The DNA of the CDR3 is TGTGCCAGCAGCCCCCAGGGAGGGTCCGGAAACACCATATATTTT. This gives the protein CASSPQGGSGNTIYF. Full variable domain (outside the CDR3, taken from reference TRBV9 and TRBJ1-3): DSGVTQTPKHLITATGQRVTLRCSPRSGDLSVYWYQQSLDQGLQFLIQYYNGEERAKGNILERFSAQQFPDLHSELNLSSLELGDSALYFCASSPQGGSGNTIYFGEGSWLTVV.

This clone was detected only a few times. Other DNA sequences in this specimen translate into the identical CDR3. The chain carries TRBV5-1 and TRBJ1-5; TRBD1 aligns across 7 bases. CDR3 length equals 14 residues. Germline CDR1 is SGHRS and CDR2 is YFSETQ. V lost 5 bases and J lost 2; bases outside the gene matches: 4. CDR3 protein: CASSAGTGNQPQHF. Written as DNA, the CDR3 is TGCGCCAGCAGTGCCGGGACAGGCAATCAGCCCCAGCATTTT.

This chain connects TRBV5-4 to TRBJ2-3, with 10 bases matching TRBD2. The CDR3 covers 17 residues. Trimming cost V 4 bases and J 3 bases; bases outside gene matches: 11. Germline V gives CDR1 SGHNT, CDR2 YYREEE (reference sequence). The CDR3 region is CASSTGIAGGKTDTQYF. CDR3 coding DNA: TGTGCCAGCAGCACCGGGATAGCGGGGGGAAAAACAGATACGCAGTATTTT.

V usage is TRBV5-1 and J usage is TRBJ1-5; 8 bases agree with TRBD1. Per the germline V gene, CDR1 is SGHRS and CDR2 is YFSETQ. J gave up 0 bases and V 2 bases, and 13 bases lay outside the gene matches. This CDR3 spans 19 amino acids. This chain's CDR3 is CASSFCGQGRSYSNQPQHF. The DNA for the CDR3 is TGCGCCAGCAGCTTTTGTGGACAGGGAAGGAGCTATAGCAATCAGCCCCAGCATTTT.

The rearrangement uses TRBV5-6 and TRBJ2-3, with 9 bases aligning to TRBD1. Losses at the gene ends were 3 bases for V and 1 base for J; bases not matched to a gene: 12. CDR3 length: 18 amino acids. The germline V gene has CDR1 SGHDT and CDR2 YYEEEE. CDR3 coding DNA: TGTGCCAGCAGCTCGCTTCCCGGGACAGGGCCTGGCACAGATACGCAGTATTTT. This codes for CASSSLPGTGPGTDTQYF.

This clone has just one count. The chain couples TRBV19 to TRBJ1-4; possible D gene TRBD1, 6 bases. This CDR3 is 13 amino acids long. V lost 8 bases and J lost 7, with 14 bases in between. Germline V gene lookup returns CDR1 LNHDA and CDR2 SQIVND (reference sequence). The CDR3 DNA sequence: TGTGCCAGTGCTGGACAGACCTCTGAAAAACTGTTTTTT. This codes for CASAGQTSEKLFF.

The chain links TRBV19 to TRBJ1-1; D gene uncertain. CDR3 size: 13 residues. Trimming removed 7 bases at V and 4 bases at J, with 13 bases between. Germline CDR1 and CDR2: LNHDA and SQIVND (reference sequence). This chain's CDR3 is CASNYAVGTEAFF. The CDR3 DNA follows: TGTGCCAGTAATTACGCGGTCGGCACTGAAGCTTTCTTT.

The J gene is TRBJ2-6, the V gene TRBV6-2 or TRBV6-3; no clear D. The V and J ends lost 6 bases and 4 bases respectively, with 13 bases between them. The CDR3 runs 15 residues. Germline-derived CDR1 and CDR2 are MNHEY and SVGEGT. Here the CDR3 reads CASSHPTKGANVLTF. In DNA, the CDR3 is TGTGCCAGCAGCCATCCAACAAAGGGGGCCAACGTCCTGACTTTC.

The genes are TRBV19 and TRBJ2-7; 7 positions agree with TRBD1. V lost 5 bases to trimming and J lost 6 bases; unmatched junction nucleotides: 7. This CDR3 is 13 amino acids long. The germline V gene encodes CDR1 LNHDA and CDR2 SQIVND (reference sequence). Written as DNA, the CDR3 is TGTGCCAGTAGTGTGGACAGGCTGGTCGAGCAGTACTTC. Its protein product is CASSVDRLVEQYF.

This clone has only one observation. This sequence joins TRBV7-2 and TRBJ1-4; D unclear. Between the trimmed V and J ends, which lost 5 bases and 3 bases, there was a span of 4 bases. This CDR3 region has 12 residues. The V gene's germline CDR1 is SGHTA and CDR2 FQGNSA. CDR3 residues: CASSRANEKLFF. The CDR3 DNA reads TGTGCCAGCAGCCGAGCTAATGAAAAACTGTTTTTT. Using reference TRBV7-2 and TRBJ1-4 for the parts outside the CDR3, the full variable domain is GAGVSQSPSNKVTEKGKDVELRCDPISGHTALYWYRQSLGQGLEFLIYFQGNSAPDKSGLPSDRFSAERTGGSVSTLTIQRTQQEDSAVYLCASSRANEKLFFGSGTQLSVL.

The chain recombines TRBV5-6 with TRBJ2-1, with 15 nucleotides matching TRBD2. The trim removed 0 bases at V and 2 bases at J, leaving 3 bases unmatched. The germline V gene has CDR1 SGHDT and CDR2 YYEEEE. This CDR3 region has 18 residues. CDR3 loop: CASSLGTSGGAPYNEQFF. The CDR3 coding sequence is TGTGCCAGCAGCTTGGGGACTAGCGGGGGGGCCCCCTACAATGAGCAGTTCTTC.

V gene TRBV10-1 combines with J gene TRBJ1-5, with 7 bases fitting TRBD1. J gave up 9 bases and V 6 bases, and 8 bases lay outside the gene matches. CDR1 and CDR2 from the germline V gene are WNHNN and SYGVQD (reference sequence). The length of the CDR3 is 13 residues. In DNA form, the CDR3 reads TGCGCCAGCAGAGGAACAGGGGACCGGCCCCAGCATTTT. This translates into CASRGTGDRPQHF.

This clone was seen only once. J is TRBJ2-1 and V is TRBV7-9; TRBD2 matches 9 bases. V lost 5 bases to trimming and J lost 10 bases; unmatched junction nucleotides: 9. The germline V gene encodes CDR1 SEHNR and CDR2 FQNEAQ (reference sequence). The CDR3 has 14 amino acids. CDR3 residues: CASSAGLASQEQFF. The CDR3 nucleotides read TGTGCCAGCAGCGCGGGACTAGCATCCCAGGAGCAGTTCTTC.